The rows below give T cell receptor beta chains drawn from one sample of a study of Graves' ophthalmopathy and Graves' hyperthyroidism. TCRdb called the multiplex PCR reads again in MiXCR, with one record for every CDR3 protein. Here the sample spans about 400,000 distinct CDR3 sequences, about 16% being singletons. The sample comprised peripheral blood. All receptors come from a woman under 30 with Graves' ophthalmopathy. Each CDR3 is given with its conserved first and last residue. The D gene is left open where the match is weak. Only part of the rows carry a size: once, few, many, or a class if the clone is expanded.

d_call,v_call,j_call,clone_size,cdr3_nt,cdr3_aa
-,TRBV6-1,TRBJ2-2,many,TGTGCCAGCAGCCCAACCCAGGCAGGGAATGCCGGGGAGCTGTTTTTT,CASSPTQAGNAGELFF
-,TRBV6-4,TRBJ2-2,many,TGTGCCAGCAGTCGACTGGTCAGGGGCGTTTCGAACACCGGGGAGCTGTTTTTT,CASSRLVRGVSNTGELFF
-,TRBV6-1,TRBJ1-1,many,TGTGCCAGCAGTGTTTACGGTGCGAACACTGAAGCTTTCTTT,CASSVYGANTEAFF
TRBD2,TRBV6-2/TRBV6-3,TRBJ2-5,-,TGTGCCAGCAGTGGGGGACTAGCGGTTCAAGAGACCCAGTACTTC,CASSGGLAVQETQYF
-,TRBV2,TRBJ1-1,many,TGTGCCAGCACCCCCACATCGCGCCCGGACACTGAAGCTTTCTTT,CASTPTSRPDTEAFF
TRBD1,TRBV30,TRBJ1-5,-,TGTGCCTGGAAAGGACAGGGAGGGCAGCCCCAGCATTTT,CAWKGQGGQPQHF
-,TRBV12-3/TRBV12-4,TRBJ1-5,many,TGTGCCAGCAGCCTACAGGGTTTGGATCAGCCCCAGCATTTT,CASSLQGLDQPQHF
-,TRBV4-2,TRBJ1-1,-,TGTGCCAGCAGCCAAGGCGGAAGGTTGAACACTGAAGCTTTCTTT,CASSQGGRLNTEAFF
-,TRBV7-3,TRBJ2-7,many,TGTGCCAGCAGCCCCCAGGGGGGGGTCTACGAGCAGTACTTC,CASSPQGGVYEQYF
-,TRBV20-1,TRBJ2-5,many,TGCAGTGCTCCTCAAAGGGGGAGAGAGACCCAGTACTTC,CSAPQRGRETQYF
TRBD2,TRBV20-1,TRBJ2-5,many,TGCAGTGCTAGACCGCGACTAGCGGGGATCCAAGAGACCCAGTACTTC,CSARPRLAGIQETQYF
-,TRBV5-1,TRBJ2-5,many,TGCGCCAGCAACGAGGTCGGCGAGACCCAGTACTTC,CASNEVGETQYF
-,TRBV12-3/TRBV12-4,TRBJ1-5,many,TGTGCCAGCAGCTCCGGCAGGGTAAATCAGCCCCAGCATTTT,CASSSGRVNQPQHF
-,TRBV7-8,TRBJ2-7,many,TGTGCCAGCAGCTCACAGACAGACCTTGCCTACGAGCAGTACTTC,CASSSQTDLAYEQYF
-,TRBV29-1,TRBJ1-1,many,TGCAGCGTTGAAGTGACCCCCGACCGGGACACTGAAGCTTTCTTT,CSVEVTPDRDTEAFF
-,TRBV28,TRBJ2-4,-,TGTGCCAGCAGTCTAGGGGGGGCTGAGGCCAAAAACATTCAGTACTTC,CASSLGGAEAKNIQYF
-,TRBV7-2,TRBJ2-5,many,TGTGCCAGCAGCCTCCCTTGGACAAGATTGAGAGAGACCCAGTACTTC,CASSLPWTRLRETQYF
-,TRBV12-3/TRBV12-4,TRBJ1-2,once,TGTGCCAGCATTCTCTCGCTGGGGGGGAACTATGGCTACACCTTC,CASILSLGGNYGYTF
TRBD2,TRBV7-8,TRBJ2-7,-,TGTGCCAGCAGCTTAGTTACGGGACTAGCGGGACCCTCCTACGAGCAGTACTTC,CASSLVTGLAGPSYEQYF
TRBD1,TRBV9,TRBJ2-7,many,TGTGCCAGCAGCGCATCGGGACAGGCCTTATACGAGCAGTACTTC,CASSASGQALYEQYF
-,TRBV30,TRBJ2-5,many,TGTGCCTGGATAAGGAGGGGCCTTGAAGAGACCCAGTACTTC,CAWIRRGLEETQYF
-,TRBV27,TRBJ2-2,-,TGTGCCAGCAGTTCCTGGACACACACCGGGGAGCTGTTTTTT,CASSSWTHTGELFF
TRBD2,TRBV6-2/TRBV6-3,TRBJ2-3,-,TGTGCCAGCAGATTCGGACTAGCGGGGGCTTGGCGGTATTTT,CASRFGLAGAWRYF
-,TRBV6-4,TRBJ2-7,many,TGTGCCAGCAGTCCCACCTTTGGGTCCTACGAGCAGTACTTC,CASSPTFGSYEQYF
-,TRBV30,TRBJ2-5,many,TGTGCCTGGAGTGCGCCCGTCCAAGAGACCCAGTACTTC,CAWSAPVQETQYF
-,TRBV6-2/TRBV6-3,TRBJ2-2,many,TGTGCCAGCAGTGGGGCTACAAGGCGACTGAACACCGGGGAGCTGTTTTTT,CASSGATRRLNTGELFF
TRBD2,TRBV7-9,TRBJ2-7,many,TGTGCCAGCAGCTCCCCAACTAGCGGAACCTCCTACGAGCAGTACTTC,CASSSPTSGTSYEQYF
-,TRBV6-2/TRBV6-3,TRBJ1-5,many,TGTGCCAGCAGTTCCACCGGGGTACTGGCATTT,CASSSTGVLAF
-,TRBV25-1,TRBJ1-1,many,TGTGCCAGCAGTGATGCGGGGACTGAAGCTTTCTTT,CASSDAGTEAFF
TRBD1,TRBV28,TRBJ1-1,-,TGTGCCAGCGGACAGGGTACGAACACTGAAGCTTTCTTT,CASGQGTNTEAFF
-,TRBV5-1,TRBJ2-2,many,TGCGCCAGCAGCTTGTTACAGATGAACACCGGGGAGCTGTTTTTT,CASSLLQMNTGELFF